This T cell receptor beta chain was retrieved from a study of blood T cell repertoires in COVID-19. Sequenced by immunoSEQ multiplex PCR; TCRdb stores in-frame clones only, minus some. Of roughly 240,000 clones listed, around 87% are singletons. V shed 6 bases and J shed 6 bases, with 8 bases lying between them. The germline CDR1 and CDR2 sequences are SNHLY and FYNNEI. The CDR3 loop spans 11 amino acids. This clone was seen a single time. V usage is TRBV2 and J usage is TRBJ1-2, with a weak D call TRBD1 (6 bases). Sequencing used peripheral blood. This TCR was sampled from a woman between 25 and 40 years old who had recovered from COVID-19. The CDR3 DNA follows: TGTGCCAGCAGAGGGGGGGATGGCTACACCTTC. It translates to CASRGGDGYTF. The variable domain in full, completed from reference TRBV2 and TRBJ1-2, reads EPEVTQTPSHQVTQMGQEVILRCVPISNHLYFYWYRQILGQKVEFLVSFYNNEISEKSEIFDDQFSVERPDGSNFTLKIRSTKLEDSAMYFCASRGGDGYTFGSGTRLTVV.